This T cell receptor beta chain was retrieved from a study of T cells after yellow fever vaccination. TCRdb fed the 5' RACE reads into MiXCR, producing one record per CDR3 protein. The table has 300,000 to 350,000 distinct CDR3 sequences, around 3.9% seen once. Germline CDR1 and CDR2: SGHRS and YFSETQ. The CDR3 is 16 amino acids. V dropped 0 bases and J dropped 2; count of bases not matched to a gene: 5. This clonotype was recorded many times. The source material was PBMCs, sampled 5 days after the yellow fever booster vaccination. The rearrangement links TRBV5-1 to TRBJ1-2; 9 nucleotides align to TRBD1. The clonotype comes from a man between 18 and 29 years old who received the YFV17D yellow fever vaccine. This chain's CDR3 is CASSLVTGGRNYGYTF. CDR3 nucleotide sequence: TGCGCCAGCAGCTTGGTGACAGGGGGGAGAAACTATGGCTACACCTTC.